The T cell receptor beta chain under discussion was sequenced for a study of blood T cell repertoires in COVID-19. Study context: Sites across the United States, Italy and Spain contributed samples from acute and convalescent COVID-19. T cells, B-cell-depleted T cells, or PBMCs supplied cDNA or gDNA.

In the original analysis: Reference gene primer amplification gave estimated nucleated cell counts. The protocol was immunoSEQ multiplex PCR, while the TCRdb copy is restricted to in-frame clones and leaves out a portion. The V and J calls and the clone size are those of that table, but D and trimming were determined from the DNA. The top ten clones hold around 1.8% of a sample with under 500,000 clones, 70% to 90% of them seen once. Participants were aged roughly 18 to 89 years from approximately 23 US areas. CDR3 length equals 14 residues. Germline lookup yields CDR1 SGHTA and CDR2 FQGNSA. Trimming removed 1 base from V and 10 bases from J, with 11 bases in between.

This chain uses TRBV7-2 with TRBJ1-6; weak D call: TRBD1 (6 bases). Source material: PBMCs or T cells enriched from blood (not recorded which). The TCR comes from a woman between 18 and 30 years old with acute COVID-19. The DNA of the CDR3 is TGTGCCAGCAGCTTAGACAGGGTTCGATCACCCCTCCACTTT. Translation: CASSLDRVRSPLHF.